The 14 T cell receptor beta chains presented below share a single source sample, sequenced in a study of sequential checkpoint blockade in melanoma. The treatment was: randomized to nivolumab then ipilimumab (arm A) or the reverse (arm B). Repertoires were generated with immunoSEQ multiplex PCR, while TCRdb's copy carries only in-frame clones and drops some. The top ten hold about 8.1% of the sample, which has about 5,000 clones, about a quarter seen once. The material sequenced was tumor tissue (inferred from file names), taken from a patient given nivolumab and ipilimumab in sequence. The source is a human donor with melanoma.

V is TRBV28 and J is TRBJ2-5; 9 nucleotides agree with TRBD2. This CDR3 region has 15 residues. Germline V lookup: CDR1 MDHEN, CDR2 SYDVKM. The J segment lost 1 base and the V segment lost 0 bases, leaving 0 bases of the junction unmatched. CDR3 sequence (DNA): TGTGCCAGCAGTTTATGGCGGGAGGGCCAAGAGACCCAGTACTTC. Encoded protein: CASSLWREGQETQYF.

The sample holds a few counts of this clone. The chain links TRBV10-3 to TRBJ2-1; maybe TRBD1 (5 bases). V lost 2 bases, J lost 0 bases, and 11 bases lay in between. Germline-derived CDR1 and CDR2 are ENHRY and SYGVKD. CDR3 length: 16 residues. CDR3 region: CAISEGRGSSYNEQFF. The DNA of the CDR3 is TGTGCCATCAGTGAGGGTAGGGGAAGCTCCTACAATGAGCAGTTCTTC.

The chain carries TRBV19 and TRBJ2-7; the D is unclear. The CDR3 length is 12 residues. Deletions cut 3 bases from V and 5 bases from J, with 8 bases between. The germline gives CDR1 LNHDA, CDR2 SQIVND (reference sequence). The CDR3 sequence: CASSIWGDEQYF. The CDR3 DNA sequence: TGTGCCAGTAGTATTTGGGGTGACGAGCAGTACTTC.

The J gene is TRBJ2-1, the V gene TRBV1; the D call of TRBD1 is as the table states it, not checked on the DNA. TRBV1 is described as a pseudogene. The CDR3 loop spans 15 amino acids. CDR3 residues: CASREQESSYNEQFF. CDR3 DNA sequence: TGCGCCAGCAGAGAACAGGAGAGCTCCTACAATGAGCAGTTCTTC.

V gene TRBV18 combines with J gene TRBJ2-7, with no clear D. The CDR3 runs to 17 residues. The germline V and J ends were trimmed by 1 base and 0 bases, with 16 bases remaining between them. Germline V gene lookup returns CDR1 KGHSH and CDR2 LQKENI. CDR3 loop: CASSPRMGQPDSYEQYF. CDR3 coding DNA: TGTGCCAGCTCACCACGCATGGGCCAGCCAGACTCCTACGAGCAGTACTTC.

This rearrangement joins TRBV5-1 to TRBJ2-2; TRBD1 matches at 7 bases. The J segment lost 2 bases and the V segment lost 3 bases, leaving 4 bases of the junction unmatched. The germline CDR1 and CDR2 sequences are SGHRS and YFSETQ. CDR3 length equals 15 residues. The CDR3 loop is CASSSTGINTGELFF. The CDR3 bases are TGCGCCAGCAGCTCGACAGGGATTAACACCGGGGAGCTGTTTTTT.

This clone was counted only a few times. The V and J genes are TRBV7-2 and TRBJ1-1; D ambiguous. The CDR3 spans 13 residues. CDR1 and CDR2 (germline): SGHTA, FQGNSA. V lost 1 base to trimming and J lost 3 bases, with 6 bases between them. CDR3 coding DNA: TGTGCCAGCAGCTTAGTTCGTGACACTGAAGCTTTCTTT. It translates to CASSLVRDTEAFF.

The chain is built from TRBV28 and TRBJ1-2; D not resolved. The CDR3 is 13 residues long. Germline lookup yields CDR1 MDHEN and CDR2 SYDVKM. Trimming took 3 bases from V and 5 from J, leaving 10 bases between them. The CDR3 protein is CASSFSAAYGYTF. The CDR3 DNA is TGTGCCAGCAGTTTCTCGGCCGCTTATGGCTACACCTTC.

This sequence joins TRBV19 and TRBJ1-1, with 7 bases aligning to TRBD1. The CDR3 consists of 15 residues. The germline V gene has CDR1 LNHDA and CDR2 SQIVND (reference sequence). The junction had 8 bases not matched to a gene; V was cut back by 2 bases and J by 5 bases. CDR3 amino acids: CASSILETGKTEAFF. CDR3 bases: TGTGCCAGTAGTATACTCGAGACAGGGAAAACTGAAGCTTTCTTT.

The table lists this clone with a few counts. The chain recombines TRBV28 with TRBJ2-7; 8 bases match TRBD1. This CDR3 comprises 15 residues. The germline CDR1 and CDR2 sequences are MDHEN and SYDVKM. Trimming removed 7 bases from V and 2 bases from J; junction bases left unmatched: 10. The CDR3 DNA sequence: TGTGCCAGCACCCCGACAGGGGAGAATCCCTACGAGCAGTACTTC. Its protein product is CASTPTGENPYEQYF. Based on the CDR3 plus reference TRBV28 and TRBJ2-7, the full variable domain is DVKVTQSSRYLVKRTGEKVFLECVQDMDHENMFWYRQDPGLGLRLIYFSYDVKMKEKGDIPEGYSVSREKKERFSLILESASTNQTSMYLCASTPTGENPYEQYFGPGTRLTVT.

There are a few counts of this clone. This CDR3 is CASSVGPVVDTQYF. The CDR3 DNA follows: TGTGCCAGCAGCGTAGGGCCGGTTGTAGATACGCAGTATTTT. The V call is TRBV9, the J call TRBJ2-3; D is unclear. Between the trimmed V and J ends, which lost 0 bases and 5 bases, there was a span of 10 bases. This CDR3 contains 14 residues. The germline V gene has CDR1 SGDLS and CDR2 YYNGEE.

This clone appeared many times. The CDR3 is CASSSPTPGGSGTEAFF. The DNA for the CDR3 is TGTGCCAGCAGTTCGCCCACCCCGGGAGGGTCGGGCACTGAAGCTTTCTTT. The chain combines TRBV6-8 with TRBJ1-1; no clear D. The V end was cut by 4 bases, the J end by 4 bases, with 22 bases between. The CDR3 covers 17 residues. Germline CDR1 MNHGY, CDR2 SAAAGT.

This clone was seen only a few times. V is TRBV28 and J is TRBJ2-3; D is uncertain. This CDR3 is built from 12 residues. Trimming cost V 10 bases and J 8 bases, with 16 bases left between them. From germline, CDR1 is MDHEN and CDR2 SYDVKM. Here the CDR3 DNA reads TGTGCCACCCTCGGGCCCCGTGCTACGCAGTATTTT. Protein product: CATLGPRATQYF.

The rearrangement joins TRBV28 to TRBJ1-2, with TRBD1 as a possible D gene (6 bases). Germline lookup yields CDR1 MDHEN and CDR2 SYDVKM. The ends were cut back, 2 bases at V and 8 bases at J, with 15 bases in the middle. The CDR3 totals 14 residues. For the CDR3, the DNA is TGTGCCAGCAGTTTAGGACAGCTACAGGTCGGCTACACCTTC. It is translated as CASSLGQLQVGYTF.